The T cell receptor (beta chain) under discussion was sequenced for a study of T cell clonotyping in hematopoietic cell transplantation. General study results and limits: At the given depth, recipient repertoires were over 95% de novo clonotypes. Broader posttransplant TCR repertoire diversity was predicted by graft donor and pretransplant recipient Inverse Simpson Index values.

This CDR3 contains 14 residues. CDR1 GTSNPN and CDR2 SVGIG come from the germline V gene (reference sequence). V lost 2 bases and J 3 bases, leaving 14 bases between the germline ends. Details on this clone: Its specificity is unknown.

Method: immunoSEQ multiplex PCR; TCRdb's copy keeps in-frame clones and lacks some. Of about 12,000 clones in the sample, around three quarters are singletons; the top ten hold roughly 14%. The material sequenced was peripheral blood mononuclear cells, taken 180 days after allogeneic stem cell transplant. J is TRBJ2-7 and V is TRBV30, with a weak D call TRBD2 (5 bases). The sequence was obtained from a male patient between 60 and 69 years old who had an allogeneic stem cell transplant from an unrelated donor, so the T cells may come from the graft donor. Some clones in this sample may be carry-over from other donors' samples. The CDR3 reads CAWSTGEGSYEQYF. The CDR3 DNA reads as TGTGCCTGGAGTACTGGCGAGGGAAGCTACGAGCAGTACTTC.